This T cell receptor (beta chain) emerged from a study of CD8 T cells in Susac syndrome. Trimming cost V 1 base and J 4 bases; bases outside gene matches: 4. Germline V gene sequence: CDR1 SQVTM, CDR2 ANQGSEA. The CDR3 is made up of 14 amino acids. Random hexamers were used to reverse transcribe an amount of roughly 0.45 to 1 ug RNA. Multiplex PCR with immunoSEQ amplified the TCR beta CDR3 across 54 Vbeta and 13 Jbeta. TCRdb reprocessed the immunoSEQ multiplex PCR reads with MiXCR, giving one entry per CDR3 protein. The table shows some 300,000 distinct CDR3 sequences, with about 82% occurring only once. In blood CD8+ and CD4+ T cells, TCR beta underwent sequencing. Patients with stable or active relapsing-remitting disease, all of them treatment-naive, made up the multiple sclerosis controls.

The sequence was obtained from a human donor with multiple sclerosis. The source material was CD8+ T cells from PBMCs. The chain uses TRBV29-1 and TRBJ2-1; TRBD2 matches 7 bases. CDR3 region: CSVEGSGSYNEQFF. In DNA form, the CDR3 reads TGCAGCGTTGAAGGTAGCGGGTCTTACAATGAGCAGTTCTTC.